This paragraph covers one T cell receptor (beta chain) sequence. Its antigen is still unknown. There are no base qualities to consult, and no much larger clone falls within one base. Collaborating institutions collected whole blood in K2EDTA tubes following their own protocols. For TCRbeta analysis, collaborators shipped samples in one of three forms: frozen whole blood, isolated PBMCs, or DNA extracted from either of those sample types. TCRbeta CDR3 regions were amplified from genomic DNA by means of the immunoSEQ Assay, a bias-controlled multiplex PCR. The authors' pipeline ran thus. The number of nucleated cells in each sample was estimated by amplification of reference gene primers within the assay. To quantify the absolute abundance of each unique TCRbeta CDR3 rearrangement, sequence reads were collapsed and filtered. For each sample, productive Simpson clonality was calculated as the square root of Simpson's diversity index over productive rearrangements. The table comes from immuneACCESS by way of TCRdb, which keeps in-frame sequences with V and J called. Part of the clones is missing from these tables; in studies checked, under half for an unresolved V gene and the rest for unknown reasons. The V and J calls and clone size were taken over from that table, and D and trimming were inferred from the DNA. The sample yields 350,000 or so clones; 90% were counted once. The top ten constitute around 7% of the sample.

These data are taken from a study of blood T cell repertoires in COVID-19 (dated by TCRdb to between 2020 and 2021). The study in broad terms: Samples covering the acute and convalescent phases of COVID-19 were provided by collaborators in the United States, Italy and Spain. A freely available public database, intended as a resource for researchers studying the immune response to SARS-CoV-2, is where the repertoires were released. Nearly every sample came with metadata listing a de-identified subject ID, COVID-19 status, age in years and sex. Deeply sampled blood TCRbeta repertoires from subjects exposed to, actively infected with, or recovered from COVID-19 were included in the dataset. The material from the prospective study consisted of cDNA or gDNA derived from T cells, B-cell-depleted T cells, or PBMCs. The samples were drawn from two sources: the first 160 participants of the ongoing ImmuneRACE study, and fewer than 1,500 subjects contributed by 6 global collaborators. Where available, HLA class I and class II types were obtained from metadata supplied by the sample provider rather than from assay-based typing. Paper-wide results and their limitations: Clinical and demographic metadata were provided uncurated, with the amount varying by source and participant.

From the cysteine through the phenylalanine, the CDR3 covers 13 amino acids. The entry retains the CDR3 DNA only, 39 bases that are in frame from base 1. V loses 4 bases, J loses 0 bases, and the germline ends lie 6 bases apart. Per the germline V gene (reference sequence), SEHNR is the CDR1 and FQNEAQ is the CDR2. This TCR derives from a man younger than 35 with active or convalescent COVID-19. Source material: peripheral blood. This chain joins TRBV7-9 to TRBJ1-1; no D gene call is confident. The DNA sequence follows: TGTGCCAGCAGCTACACATTGAACACTGAAGCTTTCTTT. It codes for CASSYTLNTEAFF.